The 3 T cell receptor beta chains below come from one sample, sequenced in a study of response to subunit inactivated influenza vaccine. TCRdb re-called the RT-PCR reads through MiXCR, storing one row per CDR3 protein. The sample shows some 600,000 distinct CDR3 sequences, approximately 14% of them seen only once. The sample here was PBMCs from blood, taken roughly 15 days before vaccination. Receptor source: a man aged 45-65 years who received an inactivated influenza vaccine.

This clonotype was seen only a few times. This sequence joins TRBV7-9 and TRBJ2-1; no clear D. V was clipped by 6 bases and J by 8 bases, with 14 bases between them. The CDR3 sequence is 13 residues long. Per the germline V gene, CDR1 is SEHNR and CDR2 is FQNEAQ (reference sequence). CDR3 loop: CASSLLRAYEQFF. In DNA form, the CDR3 reads TGTGCCAGCAGTTTACTAAGGGCGTATGAGCAGTTCTTC. The full variable domain, its missing parts supplied by reference TRBV7-9 and TRBJ2-1, is DTGVSQNPRHKITKRGQNVTFRCDPISEHNRLYWYRQTLGQGPEFLTYFQNEAQLEKSRLLSDRFSAERPKGSFSTLEIQRTEQGDSAMYLCASSLLRAYEQFFGPGTRLTVL.

The V and J genes are TRBV27 and TRBJ2-3, with D perhaps assigned TRBD1 or TRBD2 (5 bases each). Per the germline V gene, CDR1 is MNHEY and CDR2 is SMNVEV (reference sequence). The CDR3 runs 14 residues. V lost 5 bases, J lost 4 bases, and 13 bases lay in between. CDR3 sequence (DNA): TGTGCCAGCAGTGTGGGGACCGTGGCAGATACGCAGTATTTT. It encodes CASSVGTVADTQYF.

This clonotype has a handful of counts. CDR3 loop: CASTKWPPQRGFYNEQFF. As DNA, the CDR3 is TGTGCCAGCACCAAATGGCCCCCCCAGCGGGGGTTCTACAATGAGCAGTTCTTC. The rearrangement joins TRBV6-1 to TRBJ2-1, with TRBD2 matching over 8 bases. The CDR3 extends over 18 amino acids. Germline V gene sequence: CDR1 MNHNS, CDR2 SASEGT. V was clipped by 7 bases and J by 3 bases; unmatched bases: 17.